This TCR beta chain was profiled in a study of blood T cell repertoires in COVID-19 (dated by TCRdb to 2018 to 2020). The study in broad terms: Collaborator samples came from the United States, Italy and Spain and covered acute and convalescent phases of COVID-19. Nearly every sample came with metadata listing a de-identified subject ID, COVID-19 status, age in years and sex. A freely available public database, intended as a resource for researchers studying the immune response to SARS-CoV-2, is where the repertoires were released. Samples came from the ongoing ImmuneRACE study (first 160 participants) plus 1,254 subjects from 6 global collaborators. Deeply sampled blood TCRbeta repertoires from subjects exposed to, actively infected with, or recovered from COVID-19 were included in the dataset. The prospective study material was composed of cDNA or gDNA derived from T cells, B-cell-depleted T cells, or PBMCs. Where available, HLA class I and class II types were taken from metadata supplied by the sample provider and were not determined by assay-based typing. What the study reported, not specific to this receptor: How much clinical and demographic metadata was included differed by source and by participant, and the metadata was provided uncurated.

The immunoSEQ Assay, a bias-controlled multiplex PCR, was used to amplify TCRbeta CDR3 regions from genomic DNA. Under the source paper's analysis protocol: Within the assay, amplification of reference gene primers was used to estimate how many nucleated cells each sample contained. To quantify the absolute abundance of each unique TCRbeta CDR3 rearrangement, sequence reads were collapsed and filtered. Productive Simpson clonality was computed per sample as the square root of Simpson's diversity index over productive rearrangements. This immuneACCESS table, as held by TCRdb, lists in-frame sequences with V and J called but not all clones. Of the missing ones, under half trace to an unresolved V gene in checked studies; the others have no known cause. V, J and clone size are those of that table, while D and trimming were read from the DNA. Across this sample there are roughly 340,000 clones, with about 90% seen only once. Jointly, the top ten make up around 3% of the sample.

The CDR3 measures 13 amino acids from cysteine to phenylalanine. Just CDR3 DNA is preserved here, 39 bases in frame from base 1. Trimming takes 2 bases from V and 9 bases from J, and the germline ends sit 10 bases apart. One collaborating source in Seattle enrolled patients during active infection and followed them longitudinally through the course of disease. Whole blood was collected in K2EDTA tubes by collaborating institutions according to the institutions' own protocols. For TCRbeta analysis, collaborator samples were shipped as frozen whole blood, as isolated PBMCs, or as DNA extracted from either sample type. As to this clone: Its antigen is still unknown. Base qualities are missing; no much larger clone stands one base away.

The sequence derives from a woman in her 30s with COVID-19, enrolled during active disease. The rearrangement combines TRBV12-3 or TRBV12-4 with TRBJ2-2; the D gene is unclear. Sequencing was carried out using peripheral blood. The base sequence is TGTGCCAGCAGTTTAAACGGGTTCCGGGAGCTGTTTTTT. This sequence encodes CASSLNGFRELFF.